One and the same sample provided the 32 T cell receptor beta chains below, sequenced in a study of spatial heterogeneity in lung cancer. Study-wide points: Tracking of tumor mutation counts was seen in expanded intratumoral alpha and beta TCR counts.

Their cognate antigens are unknown. This sample's time point: sample taken at primary tumor resection. TCRdb used MiXCR to reprocess the 5' RACE reads, holding one entry per CDR3 protein. The table has 8,000 to 10,000 distinct CDR3 sequences, roughly an eighth seen once. The material sequenced was lung tumor tissue, taken at surgery. All receptors come from a male donor with early-stage non-small cell lung cancer.

This clonotype qualifies as medium-sized (0.01 to 0.1%). CDR3 nucleotides: TGCAGCGTAGTAGCGGGAGTAACCTACAATGAGCAGTTCTTC. This gives the protein CSVVAGVTYNEQFF. The genes are TRBV29-1 and TRBJ2-1; 9 nucleotides align to TRBD2. With V trimmed by 6 bases and J by 2 bases, 5 bases remained unmatched. The CDR3 sequence is 14 residues long. Germline V CDR1 and CDR2: SQVTM, ANQGSEA.

This clonotype was seen at least ten times. The rearrangement links TRBV30 to TRBJ2-4; 10 bases align to TRBD1. Germline CDR1 and CDR2: GTSNPN and SVGIG (reference sequence). Trimming at V came to 0 bases and at J to 6 bases, leaving 5 bases not matched to a gene. This CDR3 region has 15 residues. CDR3 sequence (DNA): TGTGCCTGGAGTGTCCCGGGACAGGGGTTAAACATTCAGTACTTC. Residues: CAWSVPGQGLNIQYF.

This clonotype is classed as medium-sized. The CDR3: CASSQDRTVKFF. CDR3 nucleotides: TGTGCCAGCAGCCAAGATAGGACTGTGAAGTTCTTC. The chain couples TRBV14 to TRBJ2-1, with D perhaps matching TRBD2 (5 bases). Germline lookup yields CDR1 SGHDN and CDR2 FVKESK. The CDR3 runs to 12 residues. V lost 0 bases and J 14 bases, leaving 11 bases between the germline ends.

This clonotype has ten or more counts. J is TRBJ2-1 and V is TRBV12-3 or TRBV12-4; D is possibly TRBD2 (5 bases). The CDR3 is 12 residues long. V lost 6 bases and J 6 bases, leaving 9 bases between the germline ends. In DNA, the CDR3 is TGTGCCAGCAGGAGGGAGCTCAATGAGCAGTTCTTC. It codes for CASRRELNEQFF.

This clonotype occurred many times. The CDR3 DNA is TGTGCCACCAGTGATTCCTTCGGGAGGGCCGCCTACAATGAGCAGTTCTTC. The encoded protein is CATSDSFGRAAYNEQFF. This sequence joins TRBV24-1 and TRBJ2-1; 8 bases match TRBD2. Germline V lookup: CDR1 KGHDR, CDR2 SFDVKD. J lost 2 bases, V lost 2 bases, and 7 bases had no gene match. The CDR3 contains 17 residues.

This clonotype was counted many times. The chain joins TRBV12-3 or TRBV12-4 to TRBJ1-6; the D gene is possibly TRBD1 (6 bases). V shed 3 bases and J shed 10 bases, with 10 bases lying between them. The CDR3 runs to 13 residues. The CDR3 bases are TGTGCCAGCAGTTTGAACAGGGTGTCACCCCTCCACTTT. Translation gives CASSLNRVSPLHF.

The genes are TRBV28 and TRBJ2-7; TRBD2 agrees at 9 bases. The CDR3 has 14 amino acids. With 2 bases clipped from V and 5 bases from J, the junction kept 4 bases outside the gene matches. Germline assignment: CDR1 MDHEN and CDR2 SYDVKM. The DNA of the CDR3 is TGTGCCAGCAGTTTAGTAGCGGGAGCTGACGAGCAGTACTTC. It is translated as CASSLVAGADEQYF.

Judged by abundance, this clonotype is medium-sized. V is TRBV6-5 and J is TRBJ2-1, with D maybe TRBD2 (5 bases). The CDR3 contains 17 residues. Trimming removed 2 bases at V and 0 bases at J, with 14 bases between. Germline V gene sequence: CDR1 MNHEY, CDR2 SVGAGI. The CDR3: CASSYPNAGGSYNEQFF. The CDR3 DNA sequence: TGTGCCAGCAGTTACCCAAATGCGGGTGGCTCCTACAATGAGCAGTTCTTC.

This clonotype rates as medium-sized (0.01 to 0.1%). The gene calls are TRBV6-6 and TRBJ2-7; 10 nucleotides agree with TRBD2. The CDR3 contains 16 residues. The J segment lost 2 bases and the V segment lost 7 bases, leaving 11 bases of the junction unmatched. Germline CDR1 MNHNY, CDR2 SVGAGI (reference sequence). The CDR3, as DNA: TGTGCCAGCATTAAAGAAATAGCGGGAGGTGCCTACGAGCAGTACTTC. It yields the protein CASIKEIAGGAYEQYF.

This clonotype has a count of ten or more. The chain combines TRBV12-3 or TRBV12-4 with TRBJ2-2, with 11 positions matching TRBD1. The CDR3 consists of 15 residues. V lost 5 bases, J lost 4 bases, and 3 bases stayed unmatched. The chain's CDR3 is CASSTGTGGTGELFF. The CDR3 DNA is TGTGCCAGCAGTACCGGGACAGGGGGCACCGGGGAGCTGTTTTTT.

This clonotype was recorded at least ten times. This chain connects TRBV5-4 to TRBJ2-7; 7 bases map to TRBD2. Germline CDR1 reads SGHNT; CDR2 reads YYREEE (reference sequence). CDR3 length: 15 amino acids. V lost 3 bases and J lost 9; bases outside the gene matches: 15. The CDR3, as DNA: TGTGCCAGCAGCTCGTCTAGCGGTCCCCCAGACAGGCAGTACTTC. It encodes CASSSSSGPPDRQYF.

This clonotype was observed at least ten times. The chain links TRBV29-1 to TRBJ2-5, with D perhaps matching TRBD2 (6 bases). The V gene's germline CDR1 is SQVTM and CDR2 ANQGSEA. Trimming cost V 5 bases and J 6 bases, with 10 bases left between them. The CDR3 contains 11 residues. CDR3 protein: CSVRGRQTQYF. CDR3 nucleotides: TGCAGCGTTCGGGGGAGACAGACCCAGTACTTC.

The chain is built from TRBV5-1 and TRBJ1-5, with D unresolved. V lost 0 bases, J lost 0 bases, and 13 bases lay in between. The germline gives CDR1 SGHRS, CDR2 YFSETQ. The CDR3 loop spans 17 amino acids. CDR3 sequence reads: CASSLEARQYSNQPQHF. In DNA, the CDR3 is TGCGCCAGCAGCTTGGAAGCCCGGCAGTATAGCAATCAGCCCCAGCATTTT.

This clonotype was found many times. J is TRBJ2-5 and V is TRBV20-1; D might be TRBD2 (6 bases). CDR1 and CDR2 (germline): DFQATT, SNEGSKA (reference sequence). The CDR3 length is 16 residues. Trimming took off 0 bases at V and 2 bases at J, with 16 bases between the two ends. CDR3 coding DNA: TGCAGTGCTAGAGATCGGGCTAGCGCGATACAAGAGACCCAGTACTTC. It yields the protein CSARDRASAIQETQYF.

J is TRBJ2-1 and V is TRBV7-9, with 10 bases lining up with TRBD2. Per germline, CDR1 SEHNR and CDR2 FQNEAQ (reference sequence). The CDR3 spans 14 residues. The V gene end was trimmed by 6 bases and the J gene end by 4 bases; junction bases not matched to a gene: 3. CDR3 DNA: TGTGCCAGCAGTTATAGCGGGAGGTACAATGAGCAGTTCTTC. Amino acids: CASSYSGRYNEQFF.

This clonotype is classed as medium-sized. V usage is TRBV27 and J usage is TRBJ2-1; TRBD1 matches 9 bases. The junction had 11 bases not matched to a gene; V was cut back by 6 bases and J by 8 bases. Germline assignment: CDR1 MNHEY and CDR2 SMNVEV (reference sequence). The CDR3 spans 15 residues. This chain's CDR3 is CASSRKGTGLDEQFF. In nucleotides, the CDR3 is TGTGCCAGCAGCAGAAAGGGGACAGGGCTCGATGAGCAGTTCTTC.

This clonotype was recorded many times. V usage is TRBV21-1 and J usage is TRBJ2-1; TRBD1, as called in the table, went unchecked against the DNA. TRBV21-1 constitutes a pseudogene. The CDR3 is 14 amino acids. As DNA, the CDR3 is TGTGCCAGCAGCAAAGCCCCCTGTACTGGTGAGCAGTTCTTC. Translating it yields CASSKAPCTGEQFF.

The sample holds many counts of this clonotype. This rearrangement joins TRBV11-3 to TRBJ2-1; 8 bases agree with TRBD2. The CDR3 has 20 residues. V shed 0 bases and J 0 bases; nucleotides not matched to a gene: 13. From germline, CDR1 is SGHNT and CDR2 YENEEA. The CDR3: CASSLDRPPSGRTSYNEQFF. The DNA of the CDR3 is TGTGCCAGCAGCTTAGATCGCCCCCCGAGCGGGAGAACCTCCTACAATGAGCAGTTCTTC.

This clonotype was recorded a few times. The chain combines TRBV29-1 with TRBJ1-2; D gene ambiguous. V shed 7 bases and J shed 4 bases, with 10 bases lying between them. Germline CDR1 is SQVTM and CDR2 is ANQGSEA. This CDR3 comprises 11 residues. CDR3 nucleotides: TGCAGCGCCCCTTTGGGCTATGGCTACACCTTC. It codes for CSAPLGYGYTF.

This clonotype showed up many times. The V gene is TRBV20-1, the J gene TRBJ2-3, with 8 bases lining up with TRBD2. The germline CDR1 and CDR2 sequences are DFQATT and SNEGSKA (reference sequence). CDR3 size: 16 residues. V was clipped by 3 bases and J by 6 bases; unmatched bases: 14. The CDR3 DNA reads as TGCAGTGCTAGTCCGGGGGCTAGCGGGCCAGATGATACGCAGTATTTT. It yields the protein CSASPGASGPDDTQYF.

At least ten counts were recorded for this clonotype. The gene calls are TRBV3-1 and TRBJ1-1, with D unresolved. This CDR3 is 15 amino acids long. From germline, CDR1 is LGHDT and CDR2 YNNKEL (reference sequence). V was cut by 6 bases and J by 1 base, with 15 bases left in between. The CDR3 DNA reads as TGTGCCAGCAGTGGAGGCATGTTGGGGAACACTGAAGCTTTCTTT. It is translated as CASSGGMLGNTEAFF.

This clonotype occurred many times. The genes are TRBV7-2 and TRBJ2-1; D unclear. The CDR3 is 15 amino acids. V was clipped by 6 bases and J by 3 bases, with 15 bases between them. From germline, CDR1 is SGHTA and CDR2 FQGNSA. The CDR3: CASSSTDQHYNEQFF. The CDR3 DNA reads as TGTGCCAGCAGTTCAACGGACCAGCACTACAATGAGCAGTTCTTC.

This clonotype was picked up many times. CDR3 in amino acids: CASSSPPRSGNTIYF. The CDR3 coding sequence is TGTGCCAGCAGTTCCCCCCCTAGGTCTGGAAACACCATATATTTT. V usage is TRBV12-3 or TRBV12-4 and J usage is TRBJ1-3; D gene uncertain. Deletions cut 4 bases from V and 1 base from J, with 11 bases between. The CDR3 loop spans 15 amino acids.

The rearrangement links TRBV27 to TRBJ2-2, with unresolved D. Germline V gives CDR1 MNHEY, CDR2 SMNVEV (reference sequence). The CDR3 spans 12 residues. Trimming pared 3 bases from V and 6 bases from J, leaving 5 bases between. The CDR3 DNA reads as TGTGCCAGCAGTTTGGGGTCCGGGGAGCTGTTTTTT. This sequence encodes CASSLGSGELFF.

This clonotype was picked up many times. The chain uses TRBV7-9 and TRBJ2-1; 10 nucleotides align to TRBD2. The CDR3 extends over 14 amino acids. Germline values: CDR1 SEHNR, CDR2 FQNEAQ (reference sequence). Losses at the gene ends were 7 bases for V and 4 bases for J; bases not matched to a gene: 4. In nucleotides, the CDR3 is TGTGCCAGCACCACTAGCGGGGCATACAATGAGCAGTTCTTC. This codes for CASTTSGAYNEQFF.

This clonotype was seen ten or more times. The V gene is TRBV12-3 or TRBV12-4, the J gene TRBJ2-7; possibly TRBD1 for D (5 bases). The CDR3 spans 12 residues. Trimming left V 6 bases short and J 5 bases short, with 11 bases between. The CDR3 reads CASRQGSHEQYF. The DNA of the CDR3 is TGTGCCAGCAGGCAGGGAAGCCACGAGCAGTACTTC.

This clonotype was recorded many times. The chain has TRBV5-4 and TRBJ2-3; 13 nucleotides match TRBD2. CDR1 is SGHNT, CDR2 YYREEE, per germline (reference sequence). V shed 3 bases, J shed 2 bases, and the junction held 6 bases outside the gene matches. The CDR3 extends over 17 amino acids. CDR3 bases: TGTGCCAGCAGCTCTAGACTAGCGGGAGGCCCCACAGATACGCAGTATTTT. This translates into CASSSRLAGGPTDTQYF. Full variable domain (rest looked up from reference TRBV5-4 and TRBJ2-3): ETGVTQSPTHLIKTRGQQVTLRCSSQSGHNTVSWYQQALGQGPQFIFQYYREEENGRGNFPPRFSGLQFPNYSSELNVNALELDDSALYLCASSSRLAGGPTDTQYFGPGTRLTVL.

This clonotype was picked up many times. This chain links TRBV27 with TRBJ2-7, with 8 bases that match TRBD2. The CDR3 is 14 residues long. Germline V gene lookup returns CDR1 MNHEY and CDR2 SMNVEV (reference sequence). V lost 5 bases, J lost 4 bases, and 7 bases stayed unmatched. The CDR3, as DNA: TGTGCCAGCAGTCAGACTAGCGTACTATACGAGCAGTACTTC. It translates to CASSQTSVLYEQYF.

This clonotype was recorded at least ten times. The rearrangement links TRBV9 to TRBJ1-2, with a possible D match to TRBD1 (5 bases). The V end lost 4 bases, the J end lost 4 bases, and 11 bases lay between the germline ends. Germline CDR1 SGDLS, CDR2 YYNGEE. The CDR3 spans 13 residues. CDR3 sequence reads: CASSLDSAYGYTF. The CDR3 nucleotides are TGTGCCAGCAGCCTCGACAGCGCCTATGGCTACACCTTC.

This clonotype was counted ten times or more. This CDR3 reads CASSPTGYSYNEQFF. CDR3 sequence (DNA): TGTGCCAGCTCACCAACAGGATACTCCTACAATGAGCAGTTCTTC. The chain has TRBV18 and TRBJ2-1; the D gene is possibly TRBD1 (5 bases). Trimming left V 2 bases short and J 0 bases short, with 8 bases between. The CDR3 is 15 residues long. Germline lookup yields CDR1 KGHSH and CDR2 LQKENI.

This clonotype is categorized as medium-sized. The chain has TRBV7-9 and TRBJ1-1, with 9 bases matching TRBD1. V lost 4 bases and J lost 8; bases outside the gene matches: 8. This CDR3 is 14 amino acids long. Germline loops: CDR1 SEHNR, CDR2 FQNEAQ (reference sequence). The CDR3 nucleotides read TGTGCCAGCAGCTCCGGCCGGACAGGGGCGGAAGCTTTCTTT. Protein sequence: CASSSGRTGAEAFF. The entire variable domain, with the rest obtained from reference TRBV7-9 and TRBJ1-1, is as follows: DTGVSQNPRHKITKRGQNVTFRCDPISEHNRLYWYRQTLGQGPEFLTYFQNEAQLEKSRLLSDRFSAERPKGSFSTLEIQRTEQGDSAMYLCASSSGRTGAEAFFGQGTRLTVV.

This clonotype has a count of ten or more. V and J are TRBV18 and TRBJ1-6; 9 nucleotides agree with TRBD1. V lost 3 bases and J lost 7; bases outside the gene matches: 4. Germline V gene data show CDR1 as KGHSH and CDR2 as LQKENI. The CDR3 extends over 15 amino acids. CDR3 in amino acids: CASSPTDRGNSPLHF. Written as DNA, the CDR3 is TGTGCCAGCTCACCTACGGACAGGGGCAATTCACCCCTCCACTTT.